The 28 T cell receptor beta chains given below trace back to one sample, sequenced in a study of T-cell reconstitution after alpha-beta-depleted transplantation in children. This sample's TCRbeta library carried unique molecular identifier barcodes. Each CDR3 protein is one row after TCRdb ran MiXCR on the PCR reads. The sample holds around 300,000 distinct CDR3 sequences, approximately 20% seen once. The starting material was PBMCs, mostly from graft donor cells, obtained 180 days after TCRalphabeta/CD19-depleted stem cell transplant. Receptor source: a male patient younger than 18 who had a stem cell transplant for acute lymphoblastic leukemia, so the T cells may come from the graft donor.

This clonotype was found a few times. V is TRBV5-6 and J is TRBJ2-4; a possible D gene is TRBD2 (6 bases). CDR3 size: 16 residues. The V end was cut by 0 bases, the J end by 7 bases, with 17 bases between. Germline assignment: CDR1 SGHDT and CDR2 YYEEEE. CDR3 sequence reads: CASSLGGVRGKNIQYF. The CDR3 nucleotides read TGTGCCAGCAGCTTGGGCGGAGTACGGGGGAAGAACATTCAGTACTTC.

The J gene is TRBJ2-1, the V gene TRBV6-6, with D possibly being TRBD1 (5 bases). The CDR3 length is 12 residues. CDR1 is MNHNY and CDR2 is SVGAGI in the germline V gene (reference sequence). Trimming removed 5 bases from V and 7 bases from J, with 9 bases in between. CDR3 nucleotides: TGTGCCAGCAGTCTCGACAGTAATGAGCAGTTCTTC. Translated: CASSLDSNEQFF.

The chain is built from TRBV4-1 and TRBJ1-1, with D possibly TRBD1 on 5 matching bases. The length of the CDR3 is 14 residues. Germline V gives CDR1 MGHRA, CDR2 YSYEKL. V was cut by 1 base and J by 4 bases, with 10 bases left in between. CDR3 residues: CASSQGVGATEAFF. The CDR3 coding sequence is TGCGCCAGCAGCCAAGGGGTCGGGGCCACTGAAGCTTTCTTT.

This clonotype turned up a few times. CDR3 sequence (DNA): TGTGCCAGCAGCTCGGGACTAGCGGGAGACAATGAGCAGTTCTTC. Translating it yields CASSSGLAGDNEQFF. This rearrangement joins TRBV7-6 to TRBJ2-1, with 14 bases that match TRBD2. Germline CDR1 reads SGHVS; CDR2 reads FNYEAQ. Germline trimming cut 4 bases from V and 5 bases from J; bases unmatched to any gene: 1. The CDR3 runs 15 residues.

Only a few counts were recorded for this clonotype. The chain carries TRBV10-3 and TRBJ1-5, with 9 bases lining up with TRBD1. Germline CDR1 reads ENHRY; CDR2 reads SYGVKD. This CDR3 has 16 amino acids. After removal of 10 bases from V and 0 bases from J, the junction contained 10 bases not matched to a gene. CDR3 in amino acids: CATGQGPILSNQPQHF. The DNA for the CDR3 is TGTGCCACCGGACAGGGGCCTATTCTTAGCAATCAGCCCCAGCATTTT.

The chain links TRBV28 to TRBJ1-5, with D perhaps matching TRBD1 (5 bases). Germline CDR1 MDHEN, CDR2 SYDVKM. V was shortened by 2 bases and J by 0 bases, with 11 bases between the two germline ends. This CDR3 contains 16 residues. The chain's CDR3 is CASSLRWQGSNQPQHF. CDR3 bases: TGTGCCAGCAGTTTAAGGTGGCAGGGTAGCAATCAGCCCCAGCATTTT.

Here the CDR3 DNA reads TGTGCCAGTAGAACCGGGACTGACCAGCCCCAGCATTTT. Translating it yields CASRTGTDQPQHF. The gene calls are TRBV19 and TRBJ1-5; the D gene is possibly TRBD1 (5 bases). CDR1 is LNHDA, CDR2 SQIVND, per germline (reference sequence). The CDR3 runs to 13 residues. Trimming left V 6 bases short and J 7 bases short, with 13 bases between.

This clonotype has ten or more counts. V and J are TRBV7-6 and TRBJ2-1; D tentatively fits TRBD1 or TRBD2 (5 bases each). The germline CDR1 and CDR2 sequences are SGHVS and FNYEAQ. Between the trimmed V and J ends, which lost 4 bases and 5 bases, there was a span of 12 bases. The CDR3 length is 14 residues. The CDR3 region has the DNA TGTGCCAGCAGCTCCCGGGACGGCCACAATGAGCAGTTCTTC. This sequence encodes CASSSRDGHNEQFF.

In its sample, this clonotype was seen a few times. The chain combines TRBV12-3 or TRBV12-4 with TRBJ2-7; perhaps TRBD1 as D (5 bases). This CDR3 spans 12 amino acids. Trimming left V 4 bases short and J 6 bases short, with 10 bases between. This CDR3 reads CASSSAGREQYF. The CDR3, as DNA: TGTGCCAGCAGTTCGGCAGGGCGCGAGCAGTACTTC.

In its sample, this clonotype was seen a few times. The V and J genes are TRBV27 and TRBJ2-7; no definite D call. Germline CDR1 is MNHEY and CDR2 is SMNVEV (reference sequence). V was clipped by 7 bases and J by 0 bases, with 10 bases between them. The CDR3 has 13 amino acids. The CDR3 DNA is TGTGCCAGCAATGATGGCAACTCCTACGAGCAGTACTTC. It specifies CASNDGNSYEQYF.

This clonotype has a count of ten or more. The CDR3 sequence is CASSPLLGQVNQPQHF. The DNA for the CDR3 is TGTGCCAGCTCACCACTCCTCGGACAGGTTAATCAGCCCCAGCATTTT. V gene TRBV18 combines with J gene TRBJ1-5, with 7 bases lining up with TRBD1. The CDR3 runs to 16 residues. The V and J ends lost 1 base and 4 bases, in that order; junction bases with no gene match: 7. In germline, CDR1 is KGHSH, CDR2 LQKENI.

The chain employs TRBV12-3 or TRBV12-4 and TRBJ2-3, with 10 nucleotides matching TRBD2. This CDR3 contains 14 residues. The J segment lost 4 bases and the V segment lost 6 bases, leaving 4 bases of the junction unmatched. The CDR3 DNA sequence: TGTGCCAGCAGGGCTAGCGGGAGCCCAGATACGCAGTATTTT. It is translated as CASRASGSPDTQYF.

CDR3: CASSKGEVRLAKNIQYF. DNA for the CDR3: TGTGCCAGCAGCAAAGGGGAAGTAAGGCTAGCCAAAAACATTCAGTACTTC. This rearrangement joins TRBV21-1 to TRBJ2-4. TRBV21-1 corresponds to a pseudogene. The CDR3 totals 17 residues.

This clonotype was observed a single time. As DNA, the CDR3 is TGCGCCAGCAGCTTCATATCGGGCGGGGCAGATACGCAGTATTTT. This codes for CASSFISGGADTQYF. This chain joins TRBV5-1 and TRBJ2-3; a possible D gene is TRBD2 (6 bases). Germline V lookup: CDR1 SGHRS, CDR2 YFSETQ. V dropped 2 bases and J dropped 4 bases, with 14 bases sitting between them. This CDR3 region has 15 residues. The variable domain in full, completed from reference TRBV5-1 and TRBJ2-3, reads KAGVTQTPRYLIKTRGQQVTLSCSPISGHRSVSWYQQTPGQGLQFLFEYFSETQRNKGNFPGRFSGRQFSNSRSEMNVSTLELGDSALYLCASSFISGGADTQYFGPGTRLTVL.

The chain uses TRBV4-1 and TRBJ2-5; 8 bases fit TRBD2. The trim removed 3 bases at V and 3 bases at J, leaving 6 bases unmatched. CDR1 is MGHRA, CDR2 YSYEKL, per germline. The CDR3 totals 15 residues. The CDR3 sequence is CASSQLGGRKETQYF. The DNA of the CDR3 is TGCGCCAGCAGCCAGCTTGGCGGGAGGAAAGAGACCCAGTACTTC.

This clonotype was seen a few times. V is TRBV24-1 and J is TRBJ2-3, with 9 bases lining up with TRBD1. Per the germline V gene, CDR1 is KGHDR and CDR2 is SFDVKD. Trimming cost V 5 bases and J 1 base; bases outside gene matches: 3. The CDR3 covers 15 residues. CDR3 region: CATSGRTGGTDTQYF. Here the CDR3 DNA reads TGTGCCACCAGTGGAAGGACAGGGGGCACAGATACGCAGTATTTT.

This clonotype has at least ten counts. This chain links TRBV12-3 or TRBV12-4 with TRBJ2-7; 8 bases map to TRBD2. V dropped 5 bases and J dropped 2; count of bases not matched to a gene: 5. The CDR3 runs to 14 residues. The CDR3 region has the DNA TGTGCCAGCAGTCACGGACTAGCTCCCTACGAGCAGTACTTC. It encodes CASSHGLAPYEQYF.

DNA for the CDR3: TGTGCCAGCAGCTTAGTCGCTGAGCGCTCTGGGGCCAACGTCCTGACTTTC. Amino acids: CASSLVAERSGANVLTF. This chain links TRBV7-9 with TRBJ2-6, with D hard to call. The V end lost 1 base, the J end lost 0 bases, and 10 bases lay between the germline ends. Per the germline V gene, CDR1 is SEHNR and CDR2 is FQNEAQ (reference sequence). The length of the CDR3 is 17 residues.

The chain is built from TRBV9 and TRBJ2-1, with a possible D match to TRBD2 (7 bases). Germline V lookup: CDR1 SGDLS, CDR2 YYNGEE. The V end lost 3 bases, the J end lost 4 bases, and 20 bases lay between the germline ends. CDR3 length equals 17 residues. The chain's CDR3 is CASSASLERGQYNEQFF. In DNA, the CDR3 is TGTGCCAGCAGCGCTTCGTTGGAGCGGGGACAATACAATGAGCAGTTCTTC. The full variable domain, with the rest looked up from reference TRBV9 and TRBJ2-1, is DSGVTQTPKHLITATGQRVTLRCSPRSGDLSVYWYQQSLDQGLQFLIQYYNGEERAKGNILERFSAQQFPDLHSELNLSSLELGDSALYFCASSASLERGQYNEQFFGPGTRLTVL.

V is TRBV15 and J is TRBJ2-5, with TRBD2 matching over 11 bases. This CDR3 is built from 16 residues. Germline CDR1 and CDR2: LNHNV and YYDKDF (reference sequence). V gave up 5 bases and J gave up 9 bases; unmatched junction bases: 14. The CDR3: CATSGLAGGGARAQYF. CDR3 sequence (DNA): TGTGCCACCAGCGGCTTAGCGGGAGGGGGGGCAAGGGCCCAGTACTTC.

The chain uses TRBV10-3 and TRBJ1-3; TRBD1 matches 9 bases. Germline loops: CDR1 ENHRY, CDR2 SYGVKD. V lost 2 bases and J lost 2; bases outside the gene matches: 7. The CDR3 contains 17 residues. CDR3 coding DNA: TGTGCCATCAGTGAGAGGGACAGGGTCGGGACTGGAAACACCATATATTTT. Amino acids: CAISERDRVGTGNTIYF.

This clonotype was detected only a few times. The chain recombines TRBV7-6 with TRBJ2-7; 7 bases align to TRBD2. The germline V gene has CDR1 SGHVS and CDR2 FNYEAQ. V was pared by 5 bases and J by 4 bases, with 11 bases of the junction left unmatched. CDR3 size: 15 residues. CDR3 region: CASSRGTMKSYEQYF. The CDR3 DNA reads TGTGCCAGCAGCCGAGGGACTATGAAGAGTTACGAGCAGTACTTC. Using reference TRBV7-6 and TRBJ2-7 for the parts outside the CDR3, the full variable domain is GAGVSQSPRYKVTKRGQDVALRCDPISGHVSLYWYRQALGQGPEFLTYFNYEAQQDKSGLPNDRFSAERPEGSISTLTIQRTEQRDSAMYRCASSRGTMKSYEQYFGPGTRLTVT.

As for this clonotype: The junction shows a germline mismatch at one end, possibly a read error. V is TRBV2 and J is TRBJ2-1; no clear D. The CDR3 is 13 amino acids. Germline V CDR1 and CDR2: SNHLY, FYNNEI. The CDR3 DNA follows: TGTGCCAGCAGTTCCAGTGCCTTTTATGAGGAGAACTTC. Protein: CASSSSAFYEENF.

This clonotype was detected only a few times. The CDR3 nucleotides are TGTGCCAGCAGCTCTCAGGACTGGCTAATAGATGAGCAGTTCTTC. Encoded protein: CASSSQDWLIDEQFF. The chain carries TRBV7-6 and TRBJ2-1; D possibly corresponds to TRBD2 (5 bases). V was pared by 4 bases and J by 8 bases, with 18 bases between. CDR1 and CDR2 (germline): SGHVS, FNYEAQ. The CDR3 contains 15 residues.

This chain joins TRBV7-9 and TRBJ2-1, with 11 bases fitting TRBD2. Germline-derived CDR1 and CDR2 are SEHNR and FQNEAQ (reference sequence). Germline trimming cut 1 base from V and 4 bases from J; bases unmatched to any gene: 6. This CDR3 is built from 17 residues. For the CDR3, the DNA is TGTGCCAGCAGCTTAGAATTAGCGGGAGGGCCGTACAATGAGCAGTTCTTC. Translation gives CASSLELAGGPYNEQFF.

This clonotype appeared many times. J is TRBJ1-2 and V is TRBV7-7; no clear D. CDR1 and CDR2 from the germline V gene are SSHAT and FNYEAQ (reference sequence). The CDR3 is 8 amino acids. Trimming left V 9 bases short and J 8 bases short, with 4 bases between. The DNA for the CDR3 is TGTGCCAGGGTCGGCTACACCTTC. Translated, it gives CARVGYTF.

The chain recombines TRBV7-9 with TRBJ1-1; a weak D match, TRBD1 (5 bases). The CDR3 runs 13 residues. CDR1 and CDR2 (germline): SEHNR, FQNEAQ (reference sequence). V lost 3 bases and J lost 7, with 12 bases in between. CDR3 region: CASSFGRTNEAFF. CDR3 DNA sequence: TGTGCCAGCAGCTTTGGGCGGACAAATGAAGCTTTCTTT.

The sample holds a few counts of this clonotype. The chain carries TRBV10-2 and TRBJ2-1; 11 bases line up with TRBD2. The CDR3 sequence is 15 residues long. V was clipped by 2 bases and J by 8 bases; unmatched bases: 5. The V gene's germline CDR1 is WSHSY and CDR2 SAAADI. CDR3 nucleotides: TGCGCCAGCAGTGAGCTAGCGGGAGGCGGAGATGAGCAGTTCTTC. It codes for CASSELAGGGDEQFF.